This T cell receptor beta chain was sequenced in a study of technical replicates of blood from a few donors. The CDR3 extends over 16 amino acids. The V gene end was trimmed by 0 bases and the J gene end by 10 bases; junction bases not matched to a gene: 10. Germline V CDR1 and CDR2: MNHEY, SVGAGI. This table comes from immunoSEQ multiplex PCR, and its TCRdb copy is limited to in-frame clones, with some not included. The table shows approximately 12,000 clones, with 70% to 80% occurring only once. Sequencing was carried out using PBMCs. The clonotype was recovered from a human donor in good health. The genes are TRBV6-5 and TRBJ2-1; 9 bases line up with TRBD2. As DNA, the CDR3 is TGTGCCAGCAGTTACTCGAATGCGGGAGGGTCCCTAGAGCAGTTCTTC. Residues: CASSYSNAGGSLEQFF.